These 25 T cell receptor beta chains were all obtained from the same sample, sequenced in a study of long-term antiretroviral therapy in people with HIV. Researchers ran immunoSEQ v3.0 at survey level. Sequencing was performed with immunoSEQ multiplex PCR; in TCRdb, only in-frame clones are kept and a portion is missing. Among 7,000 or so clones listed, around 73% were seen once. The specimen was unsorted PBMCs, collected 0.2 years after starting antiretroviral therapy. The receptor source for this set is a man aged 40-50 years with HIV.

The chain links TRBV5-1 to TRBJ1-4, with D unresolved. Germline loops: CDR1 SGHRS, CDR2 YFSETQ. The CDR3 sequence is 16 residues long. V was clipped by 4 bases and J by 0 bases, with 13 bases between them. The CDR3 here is CASSPALSSTNEKLFF. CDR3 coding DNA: TGCGCCAGCAGCCCCGCCCTAAGTTCAACTAATGAAAAACTGTTTTTT.

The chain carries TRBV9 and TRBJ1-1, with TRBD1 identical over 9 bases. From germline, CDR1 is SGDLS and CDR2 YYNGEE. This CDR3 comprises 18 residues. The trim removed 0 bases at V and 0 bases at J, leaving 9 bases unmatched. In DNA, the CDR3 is TGTGCCAGCAGCGTAGGGGGGGGACAGGGCCTAATGAACACTGAAGCTTTCTTT. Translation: CASSVGGGQGLMNTEAFF.

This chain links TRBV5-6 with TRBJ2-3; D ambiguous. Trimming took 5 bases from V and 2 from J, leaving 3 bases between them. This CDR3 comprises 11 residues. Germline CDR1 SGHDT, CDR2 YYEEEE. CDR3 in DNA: TGTGCCAGCAGTGTCACAGATACGCAGTATTTT. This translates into CASSVTDTQYF.

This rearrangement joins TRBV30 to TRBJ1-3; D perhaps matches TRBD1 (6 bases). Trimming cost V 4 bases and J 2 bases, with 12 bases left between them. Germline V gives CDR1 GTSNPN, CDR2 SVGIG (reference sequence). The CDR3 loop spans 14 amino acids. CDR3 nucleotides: TGTGCCTGGACCGTAGGGGGGCCTGGAAACACCATATATTTT. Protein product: CAWTVGGPGNTIYF.

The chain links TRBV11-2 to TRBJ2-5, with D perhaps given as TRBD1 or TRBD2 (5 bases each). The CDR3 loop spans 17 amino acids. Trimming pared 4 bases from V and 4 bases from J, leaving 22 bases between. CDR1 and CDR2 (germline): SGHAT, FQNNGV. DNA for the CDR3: TGTGCCAGCAGCTACGTACCCCGGGACGAAAGATTAGAGACCCAGTACTTC. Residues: CASSYVPRDERLETQYF. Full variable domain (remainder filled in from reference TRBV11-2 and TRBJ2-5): EAGVAQSPRYKIIEKRQSVAFWCNPISGHATLYWYQQILGQGPKLLIQFQNNGVVDDSQLPKDRFSAERLKGVDSTLKIQPAKLEDSAVYLCASSYVPRDERLETQYFGPGTRLLVL.

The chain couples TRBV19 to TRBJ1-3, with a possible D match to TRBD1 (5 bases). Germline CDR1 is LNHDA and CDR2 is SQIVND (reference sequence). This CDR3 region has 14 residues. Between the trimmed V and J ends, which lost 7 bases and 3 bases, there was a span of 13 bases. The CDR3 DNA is TGTGCCAGTACCCTCGGGACTGGTGGAAACACCATATATTTT. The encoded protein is CASTLGTGGNTIYF. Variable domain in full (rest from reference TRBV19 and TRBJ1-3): DGGITQSPKYLFRKEGQNVTLSCEQNLNHDAMYWYRQDPGQGLRLIYYSQIVNDFQKGDIAEGYSVSREKKESFPLTVTSAQKNPTAFYLCASTLGTGGNTIYFGEGSWLTVV.

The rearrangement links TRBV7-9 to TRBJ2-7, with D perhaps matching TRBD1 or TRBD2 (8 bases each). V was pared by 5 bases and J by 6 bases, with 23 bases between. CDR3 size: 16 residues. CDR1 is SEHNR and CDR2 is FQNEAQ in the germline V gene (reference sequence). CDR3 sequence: CASSDGTGGGGLEQYF. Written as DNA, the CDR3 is TGTGCCAGCAGCGACGGGACAGGTGGCGGGGGGCTCGAGCAGTACTTC.

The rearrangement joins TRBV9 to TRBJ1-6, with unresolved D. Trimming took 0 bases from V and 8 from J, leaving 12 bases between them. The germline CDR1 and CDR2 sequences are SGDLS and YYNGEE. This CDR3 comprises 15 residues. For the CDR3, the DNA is TGTGCCAGCAGCGTAGATGACGGCCACGATTCACCCCTCCACTTT. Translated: CASSVDDGHDSPLHF.

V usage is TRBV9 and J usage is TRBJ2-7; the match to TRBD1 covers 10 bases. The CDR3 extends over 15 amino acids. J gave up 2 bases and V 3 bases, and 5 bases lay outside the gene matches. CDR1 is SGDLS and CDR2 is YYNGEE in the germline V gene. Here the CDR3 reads CASSEGQGVTYEQYF. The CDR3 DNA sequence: TGTGCCAGCAGCGAAGGACAGGGGGTCACCTACGAGCAGTACTTC.

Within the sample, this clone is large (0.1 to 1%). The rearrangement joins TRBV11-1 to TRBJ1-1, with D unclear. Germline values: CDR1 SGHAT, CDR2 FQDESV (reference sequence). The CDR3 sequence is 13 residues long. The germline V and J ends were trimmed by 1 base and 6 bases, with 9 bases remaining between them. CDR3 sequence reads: CASSLVGSSEAFF. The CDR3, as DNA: TGTGCCAGCAGCTTAGTGGGAAGTTCTGAAGCTTTCTTT.

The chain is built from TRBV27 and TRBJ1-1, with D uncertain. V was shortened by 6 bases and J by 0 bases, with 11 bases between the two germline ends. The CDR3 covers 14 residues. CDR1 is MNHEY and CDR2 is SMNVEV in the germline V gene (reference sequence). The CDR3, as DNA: TGTGCCAGCAGCCACGGTGGGATGAACACTGAAGCTTTCTTT. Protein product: CASSHGGMNTEAFF.

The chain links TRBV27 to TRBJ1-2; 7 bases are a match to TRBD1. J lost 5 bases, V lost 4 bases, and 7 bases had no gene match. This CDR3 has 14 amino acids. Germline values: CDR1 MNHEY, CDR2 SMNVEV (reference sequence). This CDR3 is CASSSDREGYGYTF. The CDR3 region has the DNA TGTGCCAGCAGTTCCGACAGGGAAGGATATGGCTACACCTTC.

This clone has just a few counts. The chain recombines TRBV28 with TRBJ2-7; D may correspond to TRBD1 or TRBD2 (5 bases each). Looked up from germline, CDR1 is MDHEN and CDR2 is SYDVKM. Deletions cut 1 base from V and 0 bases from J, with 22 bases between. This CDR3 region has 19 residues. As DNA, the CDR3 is TGTGCCAGCAGTTTATATCCACGTATCGGGGCCCTAAGCTCCTACGAGCAGTACTTC. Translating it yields CASSLYPRIGALSSYEQYF.

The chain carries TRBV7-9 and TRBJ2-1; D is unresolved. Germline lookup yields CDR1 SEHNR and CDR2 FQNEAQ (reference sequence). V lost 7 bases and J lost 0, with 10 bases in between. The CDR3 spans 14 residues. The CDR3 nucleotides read TGTGCCAGCACCCTCCAGGACTCCTACAATGAGCAGTTCTTC. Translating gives CASTLQDSYNEQFF.

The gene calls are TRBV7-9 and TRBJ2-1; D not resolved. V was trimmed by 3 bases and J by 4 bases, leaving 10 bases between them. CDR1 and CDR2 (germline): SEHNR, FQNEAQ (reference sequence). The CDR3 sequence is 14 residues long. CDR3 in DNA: TGTGCCAGCAGCTTTTTAACCGATTACAATGAGCAGTTCTTC. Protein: CASSFLTDYNEQFF.

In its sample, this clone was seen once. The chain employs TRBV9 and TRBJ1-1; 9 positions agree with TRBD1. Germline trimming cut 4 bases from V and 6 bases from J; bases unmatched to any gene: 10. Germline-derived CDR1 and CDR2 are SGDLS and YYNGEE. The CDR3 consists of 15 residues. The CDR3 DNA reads TGTGCCAGCAGCCCCCAGACAGGGGGAGTGGCTGAAGCTTTCTTT. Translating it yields CASSPQTGGVAEAFF.

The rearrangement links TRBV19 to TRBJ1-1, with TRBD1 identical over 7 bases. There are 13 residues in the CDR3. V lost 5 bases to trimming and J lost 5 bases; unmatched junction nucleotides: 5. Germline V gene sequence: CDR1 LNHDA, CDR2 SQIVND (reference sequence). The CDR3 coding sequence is TGTGCCAGTAGTTTCTACAGGGGAACTGAAGCTTTCTTT. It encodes CASSFYRGTEAFF.

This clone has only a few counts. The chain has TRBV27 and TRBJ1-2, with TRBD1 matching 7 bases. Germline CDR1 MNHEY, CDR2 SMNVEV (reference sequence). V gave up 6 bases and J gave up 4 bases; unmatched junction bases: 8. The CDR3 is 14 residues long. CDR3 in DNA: TGTGCCAGCAGGATGACAGGGCTCACCTATGGCTACACCTTC. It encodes CASRMTGLTYGYTF.

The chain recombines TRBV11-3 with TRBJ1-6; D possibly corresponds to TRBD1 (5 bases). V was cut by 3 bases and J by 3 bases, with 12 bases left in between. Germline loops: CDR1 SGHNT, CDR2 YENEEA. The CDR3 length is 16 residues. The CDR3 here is CASSFRRDDYNSPLHF. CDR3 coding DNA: TGTGCCAGCAGCTTTCGCCGGGACGACTATAATTCACCCCTCCACTTT.

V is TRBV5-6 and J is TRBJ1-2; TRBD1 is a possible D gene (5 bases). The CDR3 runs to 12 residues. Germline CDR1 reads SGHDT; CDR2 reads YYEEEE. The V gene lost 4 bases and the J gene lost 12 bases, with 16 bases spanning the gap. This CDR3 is CASSGPGPPHTF. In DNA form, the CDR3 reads TGTGCCAGCAGCGGACCGGGACCCCCACACACCTTC.

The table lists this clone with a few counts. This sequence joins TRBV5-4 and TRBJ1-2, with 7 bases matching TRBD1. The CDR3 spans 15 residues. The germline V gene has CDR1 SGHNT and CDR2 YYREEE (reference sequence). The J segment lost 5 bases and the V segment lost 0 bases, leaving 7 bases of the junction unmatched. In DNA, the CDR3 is TGTGCCAGCAGCTTGGAGGGGGCTAGGACGTATGGCTACACCTTC. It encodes CASSLEGARTYGYTF.

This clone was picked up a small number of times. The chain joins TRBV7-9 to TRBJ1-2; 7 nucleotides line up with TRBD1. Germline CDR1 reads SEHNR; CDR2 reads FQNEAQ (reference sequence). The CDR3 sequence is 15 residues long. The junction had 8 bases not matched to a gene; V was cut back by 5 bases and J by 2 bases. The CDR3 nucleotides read TGTGCCAGCAGCCTAGACGAGGGGGCGAACTATGGCTACACCTTC. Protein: CASSLDEGANYGYTF.

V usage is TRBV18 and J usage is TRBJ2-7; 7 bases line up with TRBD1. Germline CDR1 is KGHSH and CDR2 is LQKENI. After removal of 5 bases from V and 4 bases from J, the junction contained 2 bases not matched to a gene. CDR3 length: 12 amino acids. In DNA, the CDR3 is TGTGCCAGCTCAGGGACAGAGTACGAGCAGTACTTC. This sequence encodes CASSGTEYEQYF.

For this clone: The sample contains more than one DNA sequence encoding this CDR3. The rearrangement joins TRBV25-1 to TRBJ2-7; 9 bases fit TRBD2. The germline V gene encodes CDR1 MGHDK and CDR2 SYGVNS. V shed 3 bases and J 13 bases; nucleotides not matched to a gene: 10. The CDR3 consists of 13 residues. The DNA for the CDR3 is TGTGCCAGCAGTGACCGCGGGGGGGCGGAACAATACTTC. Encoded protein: CASSDRGGAEQYF.

Here the CDR3 DNA reads TGCGCCAGCAGCTTCAGGGATCTTGCCTCCTACGAGCAGTACTTC. Protein product: CASSFRDLASYEQYF. This chain uses TRBV4-1 with TRBJ2-7; possibly TRBD1 for D (5 bases). Germline CDR1 reads MGHRA; CDR2 reads YSYEKL. Trimming took 5 bases from V and 0 from J, leaving 14 bases between them. The CDR3 sequence is 15 residues long.